The T cell receptor (beta chain) under discussion was sequenced for a study of beta chain features in type 1 diabetes. At the level of the study: On cell yields, gender and age, patients and healthy donors were similar.

Investigators reverse transcribed all isolated RNA, so they sequenced expressed TCRB transcripts. Assay used: immunoSEQ multiplex PCR; TCRdb lists only in-frame clones, some missing. The sample has around 140,000 clones; 9% are singletons. Cells sorted by CD45RO/CCR7/CD25/CD127/CD95/CD27 comprised CD4+ naive, central memory, regulatory and stem cell-like memory cells. There are 13 residues in the CDR3. The germline V gene encodes CDR1 MDHEN and CDR2 SYDVKM. V shed 3 bases and J 5 bases; nucleotides not matched to a gene: 2. Whole-study findings and limits: Shorter TCRB CDR3s, moderately but significantly so, were found in Type 1 diabetes patients in all four CD4+ subsets.

Comment on this clone: The antigen is unknown.

Material for sequencing was central memory CD4+ T cells from blood. The sequence was obtained from a man younger than 40 with type 1 diabetes. The chain carries TRBV28 and TRBJ2-3, with 7 nucleotides matching TRBD2. Here the CDR3 reads CASSFGGGDTQYF. The CDR3 DNA is TGTGCCAGCAGTTTTGGCGGGGGAGATACGCAGTATTTT.